Each of the 20 T cell receptor beta chains below was sequenced from the same sample in a study of T-cell reconstitution after alpha-beta-depleted transplantation in children. Preparation of the TCRbeta library used unique molecular identifiers. One entry per CDR3 protein results from TCRdb running MiXCR on the PCR reads. This sample has 90,000 to 150,000 distinct CDR3 sequences, with roughly 24% found just once. The sequenced sample was PBMCs, mostly from graft donor cells, obtained 180 days after TCRalphabeta/CD19-depleted stem cell transplant. The receptors were sampled from a male patient between 2 and 10 years old who had a stem cell transplant for chronic granulomatous disease, so the T cells may come from the graft donor.

The table lists this clonotype with many counts. The chain couples TRBV10-3 to TRBJ2-2, with D hard to call. Trimming removed 10 bases from V and 3 bases from J, with 6 bases in between. CDR1 and CDR2 (germline): ENHRY, SYGVKD. This CDR3 spans 11 amino acids. The CDR3 loop is CATGYTGELFF. Here the CDR3 DNA reads TGTGCCACAGGTTACACCGGGGAGCTGTTTTTT.

Only a few counts were recorded for this clonotype. DNA for the CDR3: TGTGCCAGCAGCCTCGGACTAGCGGAGAACAATGAGCAGTTCTTC. Protein: CASSLGLAENNEQFF. J is TRBJ2-1 and V is TRBV5-8; TRBD2 matches at 10 bases. The ends lost 4 bases at V and 5 bases at J; junction bases unmatched: 6. Germline lookup yields CDR1 SGHTS and CDR2 YDEGEE. The CDR3 sequence is 15 residues long.

This clonotype was recorded many times. The V call is TRBV29-1, the J call TRBJ1-2, with 8 bases matching TRBD1. This CDR3 region has 15 residues. V was clipped by 4 bases and J by 1 base; unmatched bases: 8. Germline V CDR1 and CDR2: SQVTM, ANQGSEA. CDR3 nucleotide sequence: TGCAGCGTTGTCGACAGGGGAGAGGGTAACTATGGCTACACCTTC. It is translated as CSVVDRGEGNYGYTF.

This clonotype showed up just once. The V gene is TRBV24-1, the J gene TRBJ2-5; 13 bases are shared with TRBD2. The CDR3 contains 19 residues. Per the germline V gene, CDR1 is KGHDR and CDR2 is SFDVKD. Written as DNA, the CDR3 is TGTGCGGCCAGTTACTCCGGACTAGCGGGAGCCGTGTACCAAGAGACCCAGTACTTC. It yields the protein CAASYSGLAGAVYQETQYF.

The sample holds a few counts of this clonotype. The V call is TRBV10-2, the J call TRBJ1-5; D is unresolved. Deletions cut 0 bases from V and 2 bases from J, with 14 bases between. Per the germline V gene, CDR1 is WSHSY and CDR2 is SAAADI. The CDR3 loop spans 17 amino acids. This chain's CDR3 is CASSESTGVVGNQPQHF. As DNA, the CDR3 is TGCGCCAGCAGTGAGTCTACCGGGGTGGTGGGCAATCAGCCCCAGCATTTT.

At least ten counts were recorded for this clonotype. The chain combines TRBV20-1 with TRBJ2-3; no definite D call. The CDR3 totals 12 residues. Per the germline V gene, CDR1 is DFQATT and CDR2 is SNEGSKA (reference sequence). V lost 3 bases, J lost 4 bases, and 8 bases lay in between. The CDR3 here is CSARQVSDTQYF. In DNA form, the CDR3 reads TGCAGTGCTAGGCAGGTCTCAGATACGCAGTATTTT.

Many counts were recorded for this clonotype. The chain couples TRBV29-1 to TRBJ2-3; 9 bases are a match to TRBD2. V dropped 3 bases and J dropped 9; count of bases not matched to a gene: 13. CDR1 and CDR2 from the germline V gene are SQVTM and ANQGSEA. The CDR3 spans 15 residues. The DNA of the CDR3 is TGCAGCGTTGATAGGTCTAGCGGGGCCAAGGGGACGCAGTATTTT. Translation gives CSVDRSSGAKGTQYF.

This clonotype was seen many times. The chain couples TRBV24-1 to TRBJ2-3, with unresolved D. CDR1 is KGHDR, CDR2 SFDVKD, per germline. V was pared by 4 bases and J by 2 bases, with 3 bases between. The CDR3 loop spans 12 amino acids. For the CDR3, the DNA is TGTGCCACCAGTGACCACACAGATACGCAGTATTTT. Translating gives CATSDHTDTQYF.

This clonotype was seen many times. This chain uses TRBV20-1 with TRBJ2-3, with D tentatively TRBD1 (7 bases). The germline CDR1 and CDR2 sequences are DFQATT and SNEGSKA (reference sequence). Deletions cut 6 bases from V and 4 bases from J, with 11 bases between. CDR3 length: 12 residues. The CDR3 DNA is TGCAGTGCGCGGGACAGAGCAGATACGCAGTATTTT. As protein: CSARDRADTQYF.

The V call is TRBV24-1, the J call TRBJ2-5; D gene ambiguous. The V gene lost 3 bases and the J gene lost 0 bases, with 10 bases spanning the gap. The CDR3 is 15 residues long. In germline, CDR1 is KGHDR, CDR2 SFDVKD. The CDR3 here is CATSDPQGNQETQYF. The DNA for the CDR3 is TGTGCCACCAGTGATCCTCAAGGCAACCAAGAGACCCAGTACTTC.

The V and J genes are TRBV28 and TRBJ2-3; D gene unclear. Per the germline V gene, CDR1 is MDHEN and CDR2 is SYDVKM. This CDR3 is built from 14 residues. V was shortened by 5 bases and J by 9 bases, with 18 bases between the two germline ends. The CDR3 spells CASSDPLLLSTQYF. CDR3 bases: TGTGCCAGCAGTGATCCTCTTTTATTATCGACGCAGTATTTT. Supplemented by reference TRBV28 and TRBJ2-3, the full variable domain reads DVKVTQSSRYLVKRTGEKVFLECVQDMDHENMFWYRQDPGLGLRLIYFSYDVKMKEKGDIPEGYSVSREKKERFSLILESASTNQTSMYLCASSDPLLLSTQYFGPGTRLTVL.

The table lists this clonotype with many counts. The chain employs TRBV10-3 and TRBJ2-1; D gene ambiguous. Germline CDR1 and CDR2: ENHRY and SYGVKD. The germline V and J ends were trimmed by 2 bases and 7 bases, with 3 bases remaining between them. The CDR3 loop spans 11 amino acids. The CDR3: CAISELNEQFF. The CDR3 nucleotides read TGTGCCATCAGTGAGCTTAATGAGCAGTTCTTC.

This clonotype showed up many times. This chain joins TRBV12-3 or TRBV12-4 and TRBJ2-2; D possibly uses TRBD1 or TRBD2 (6 bases each). Trimming shortened V by 0 bases and J by 1 base, and 12 bases separated the two germline ends. This CDR3 is built from 17 residues. In DNA form, the CDR3 reads TGTGCCAGCAGTTTAGCGCTGGGGGGCAGGAACACCGGGGAGCTGTTTTTT. Translation: CASSLALGGRNTGELFF.

As concerns this clonotype: This sequence may be a read error, since a much larger clone differs from it by one base. The V call is TRBV29-1, the J call TRBJ2-4; TRBD2 agrees at 9 bases. The V gene's germline CDR1 is SQVTM and CDR2 ANQGSEA. This CDR3 has 13 residues. This CDR3 is CSVAGLAKNSQYF. In DNA, the CDR3 is TGCAGCGTCGCGGGACTAGCCAAAAACAGTCAGTACTTC.

This clonotype came up many times. This sequence joins TRBV5-6 and TRBJ2-3, with 8 nucleotides matching TRBD1. Germline CDR1 SGHDT, CDR2 YYEEEE. Trimming removed 4 bases from V and 2 bases from J; junction bases left unmatched: 6. The CDR3 consists of 15 residues. The CDR3 DNA sequence: TGTGCCAGCAGCGATCCGGGACAGGACACAGATACGCAGTATTTT. This encodes CASSDPGQDTDTQYF.

This clonotype came up a few times. The chain has TRBV28 and TRBJ2-7; D ambiguous. Germline values: CDR1 MDHEN, CDR2 SYDVKM. The CDR3 extends over 13 amino acids. V lost 1 base and J 5 bases, leaving 9 bases between the germline ends. The CDR3 nucleotides are TGTGCCAGCAGTTTATCCCGCTCGAACGAGCAGTACTTC. Translating gives CASSLSRSNEQYF.

At least ten counts were recorded for this clonotype. The gene calls are TRBV12-3 or TRBV12-4 and TRBJ2-1, with no clear D. V lost 3 bases to trimming and J lost 7 bases, with 4 bases between them. CDR3 size: 11 residues. The CDR3 is CASSFLNEQFF. The CDR3 bases are TGTGCCAGCAGTTTCCTGAATGAGCAGTTCTTC.

The gene calls are TRBV29-1 and TRBJ1-1, with 10 bases matching TRBD1. CDR1 and CDR2 (germline): SQVTM, ANQGSEA. The CDR3 runs 12 residues. Trimming at V came to 7 bases and at J to 4 bases, leaving 3 bases not matched to a gene. CDR3 nucleotides: TGCAGCGCCAGGACAGGGGGCACTGAAGCTTTCTTT. Protein sequence: CSARTGGTEAFF.

In nucleotides, the CDR3 is TGCAGCGCCCGGGACACACACACCGGGGAGCTGTTTTTT. Translation gives CSARDTHTGELFF. The chain couples TRBV29-1 to TRBJ2-2, with D perhaps TRBD1 (6 bases). In germline, CDR1 is SQVTM, CDR2 ANQGSEA. The CDR3 loop spans 13 amino acids. V was cut by 7 bases and J by 3 bases, with 12 bases left in between.

This chain links TRBV7-9 with TRBJ2-7; D call uncertain. The CDR3 is 12 residues long. V lost 6 bases, J lost 2 bases, and 8 bases lay in between. Germline V gives CDR1 SEHNR, CDR2 FQNEAQ (reference sequence). The CDR3 here is CASRLSTYEQYF. As DNA, the CDR3 is TGTGCCAGCAGGCTCTCAACCTACGAGCAGTACTTC. Complete variable domain (other parts from reference TRBV7-9 and TRBJ2-7): DTGVSQNPRHKITKRGQNVTFRCDPISEHNRLYWYRQTLGQGPEFLTYFQNEAQLEKSRLLSDRFSAERPKGSFSTLEIQRTEQGDSAMYLCASRLSTYEQYFGPGTRLTVT.